This is a list of T cell receptor beta chains from one sample in a study of a mutant IDH1 vaccine in newly diagnosed glioma. Using immunoSEQ multiplex PCR, the repertoire was profiled, and TCRdb retains in-frame clones only, with some absent. The repertoire holds 90,000 to 100,000 clones, roughly 90% seen once, with approximately 0.57% in the top ten. The input for sequencing was PBMCs, taken from a glioma patient treated with radiotherapy, temozolomide or both. The receptor source for this set is a woman in her fifties or sixties with glioma. Both conserved end residues are trimmed from each CDR3. The D gene is left open where the match is weak.

V	J	D	CDR3
TRBV9	TRBJ1-2	TRBD1	ASSVSGTEYLYGYT
TRBV28	TRBJ2-7	TRBD2	ASRILAGSSYEQY
TRBV5-4	TRBJ2-1	-	ASSLMIGNEQF
TRBV15	TRBJ2-1	-	ATNSGLPPPNEQF
TRBV28	TRBJ2-7	TRBD2	ASSSPGLAGVLGEQY
TRBV9	TRBJ1-3	-	ASSVDGGPSGNTIY
TRBV7-2	TRBJ2-7	TRBD2	ASSLTSGRREQY
TRBV7-3	TRBJ2-2	-	ASSLSSISNTGELF
TRBV5-1	TRBJ2-7	TRBD2	ASSWSGAGGPEEQY
TRBV4-1	TRBJ2-7	TRBD2	ASSQEKREGPRKYEQY
TRBV9	TRBJ1-5	-	ASSVGADNQPQH
TRBV19	TRBJ1-6	TRBD1	ASSTTRTGKPSPLH
TRBV19	TRBJ2-7	-	ASSSRTPSYEQY
TRBV4-1	TRBJ1-6	-	ASSLQGSSYNSPLH
TRBV5-4	TRBJ2-7	-	ASSTVDNYEQY